The TCR beta chain under discussion was sequenced for a study of cytomegalovirus exposure and HLA in healthy donors. Remarks on this clone: The antigen is unknown.

Investigators did not record CMV serostatus for this donor. The PCR ran on 60 Vbeta and 13 Jbeta primers. TCRdb keeps only in-frame clones here, not all; method: immunoSEQ multiplex PCR. The data show tens of thousands of clones, roughly 60% seen once. Per the germline V gene, CDR1 is MGHRA and CDR2 is YSYEKL. This CDR3 spans 14 amino acids. Germline trimming cut 1 base from V and 9 bases from J; bases unmatched to any gene: 6. Study-level points and caveats: Common viral pathogens (according to a later analysis) appeared linked to several of the most significant clusters. TCR beta V- and J-gene trimming was later associated with a missense DCLRE1C variant. Testing in vitro showed a few CMV-associated chains specific for CMV antigens.

This sequence was found in a human donor in good health. This sequence joins TRBV4-1 and TRBJ2-1; TRBD1 agrees at 7 bases. Sequencing input: PBMCs. CDR3 nucleotide sequence: TGCGCCAGCAGCCAAGGATACAGGGGAACTGAGCAGTTCTTC. Its translation: CASSQGYRGTEQFF.